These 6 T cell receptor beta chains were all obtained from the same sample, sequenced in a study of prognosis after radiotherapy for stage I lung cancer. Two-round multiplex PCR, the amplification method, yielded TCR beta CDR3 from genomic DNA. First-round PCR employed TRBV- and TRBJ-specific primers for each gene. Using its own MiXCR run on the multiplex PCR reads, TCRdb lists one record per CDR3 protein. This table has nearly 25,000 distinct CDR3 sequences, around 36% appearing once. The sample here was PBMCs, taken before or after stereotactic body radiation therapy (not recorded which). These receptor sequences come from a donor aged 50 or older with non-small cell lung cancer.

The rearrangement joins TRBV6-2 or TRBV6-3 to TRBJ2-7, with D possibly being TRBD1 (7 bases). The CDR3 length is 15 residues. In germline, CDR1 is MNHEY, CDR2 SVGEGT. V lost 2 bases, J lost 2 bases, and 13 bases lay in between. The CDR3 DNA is TGTGCCAGCAGTTACGCTGGAGGGGGCGCCTACGAGCAGTACTTC. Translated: CASSYAGGGAYEQYF.

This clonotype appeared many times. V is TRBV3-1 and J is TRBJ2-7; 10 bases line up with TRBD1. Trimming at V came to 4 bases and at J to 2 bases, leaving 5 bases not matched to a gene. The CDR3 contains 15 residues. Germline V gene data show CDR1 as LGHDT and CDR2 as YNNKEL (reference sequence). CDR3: CASSPRTGGTYEQYF. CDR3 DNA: TGTGCCAGCAGCCCGAGGACAGGGGGGACCTACGAGCAGTACTTC.

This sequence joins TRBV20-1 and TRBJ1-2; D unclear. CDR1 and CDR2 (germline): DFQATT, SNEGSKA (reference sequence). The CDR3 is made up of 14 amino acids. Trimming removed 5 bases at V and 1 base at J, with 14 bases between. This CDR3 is CSAGGGFVNYGYTF. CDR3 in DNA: TGCAGTGCTGGCGGCGGGTTTGTTAACTATGGCTACACCTTC.

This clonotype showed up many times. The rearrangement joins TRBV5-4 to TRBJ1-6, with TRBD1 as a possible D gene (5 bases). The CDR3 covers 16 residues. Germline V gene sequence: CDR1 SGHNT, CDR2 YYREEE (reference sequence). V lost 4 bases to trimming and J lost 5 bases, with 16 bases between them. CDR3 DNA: TGTGCCAGCAGCCGTTGGGCGGGACGGAATAATTCACCCCTCCACTTT. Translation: CASSRWAGRNNSPLHF.

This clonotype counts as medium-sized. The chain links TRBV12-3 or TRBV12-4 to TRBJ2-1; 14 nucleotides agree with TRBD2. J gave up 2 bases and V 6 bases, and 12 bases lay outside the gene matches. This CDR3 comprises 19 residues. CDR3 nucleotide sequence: TGTGCCAGCAGCCCCCTAGGGACTAGCGGGAGATCTACCTACAATGAGCAGTTCTTC. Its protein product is CASSPLGTSGRSTYNEQFF.

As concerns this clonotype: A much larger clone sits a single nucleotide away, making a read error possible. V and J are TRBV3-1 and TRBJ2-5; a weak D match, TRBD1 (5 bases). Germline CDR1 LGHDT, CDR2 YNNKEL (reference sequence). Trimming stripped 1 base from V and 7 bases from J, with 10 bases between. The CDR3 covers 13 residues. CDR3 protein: CASSQGGTWTQYF. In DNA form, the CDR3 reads TGTGCCAGCAGCCAAGGGGGCACATGGACCCAGTACTTC.